The 21 T cell receptor beta chains listed next were all sequenced from one sample in a study of CD8 T cells in Susac syndrome. After extraction with the RNeasy kit, roughly 0.45 to 1 ug of the RNA was reverse transcribed using random hexamers. TCRdb called the immunoSEQ multiplex PCR reads again in MiXCR, with one record for every CDR3 protein. The sample has about 180,000 distinct CDR3 sequences, 95% seen once; the top ten hold less than 0.2%. Sample: CD8+ T cells from PBMCs. The origin of the receptors is a human donor with multiple sclerosis.

The V call is TRBV11-2, the J call TRBJ2-7, with unresolved D. V was shortened by 3 bases and J by 2 bases, with 8 bases between the two germline ends. The CDR3 contains 13 residues. Germline CDR1 and CDR2: SGHAT and FQNNGV. As DNA, the CDR3 is TGTGCCAGCAGCTTTGGAGAAACCTACGAGCAGTACTTC. Protein: CASSFGETYEQYF.

J is TRBJ1-1 and V is TRBV12-3 or TRBV12-4; a weak D match, TRBD1 (5 bases). Trimming pared 7 bases from V and 0 bases from J, leaving 15 bases between. The CDR3 is 15 amino acids. CDR3 amino acids: CASTQEPGLNTEAFF. The CDR3 bases are TGTGCCAGCACACAGGAACCGGGACTGAACACTGAAGCTTTCTTT.

The chain uses TRBV7-9 and TRBJ1-2; TRBD1 matches 7 bases. V was pared by 5 bases and J by 6 bases, with 9 bases of the junction left unmatched. In germline, CDR1 is SEHNR, CDR2 FQNEAQ (reference sequence). The CDR3 has 14 amino acids. CDR3 loop: CASSLSSGGDGYTF. CDR3 sequence (DNA): TGTGCCAGCAGCCTCTCCTCAGGGGGGGATGGCTACACCTTC.

The chain employs TRBV20-1 and TRBJ2-7; TRBD2 aligns across 9 bases. The CDR3 has 22 residues. In germline, CDR1 is DFQATT, CDR2 SNEGSKA (reference sequence). After removal of 3 bases from V and 2 bases from J, the junction contained 29 bases not matched to a gene. The CDR3 DNA sequence: TGCAGTGCTAGGACCCTTCAGCCCCGCCCGGAAATGGCGGCGGGAGGGCCCTACGAGCAGTACTTC. Its protein product is CSARTLQPRPEMAAGGPYEQYF.

The genes are TRBV6-5 and TRBJ1-5; D may be TRBD1 (5 bases). The CDR3 sequence is 13 residues long. The germline V and J ends were trimmed by 5 bases and 10 bases, with 15 bases remaining between them. The V gene's germline CDR1 is MNHEY and CDR2 SVGAGI. The DNA for the CDR3 is TGTGCCAGCAGTCGGGACGGATCGGGACCCCAGCATTTT. The encoded protein is CASSRDGSGPQHF.

V and J are TRBV27 and TRBJ2-7, with D maybe TRBD1 (5 bases). The CDR3 runs 13 residues. Looked up from germline, CDR1 is MNHEY and CDR2 is SMNVEV (reference sequence). V was cut by 3 bases and J by 2 bases, with 8 bases left in between. The CDR3 DNA follows: TGTGCCAGCAGTTTTACCAGGGCCTACGAGCAGTACTTC. Translated: CASSFTRAYEQYF.

The rearrangement uses TRBV30 and TRBJ2-7; unclear D gene. CDR3 length: 12 amino acids. The V end was cut by 3 bases, the J end by 4 bases, with 10 bases between. Germline lookup yields CDR1 GTSNPN and CDR2 SVGIG (reference sequence). The chain's CDR3 is CAWRDLQYEQYF. The CDR3 nucleotides are TGTGCCTGGAGGGACCTTCAGTACGAGCAGTACTTC.

This rearrangement joins TRBV5-4 to TRBJ2-7; maybe TRBD2 (6 bases). The V end was cut by 2 bases, the J end by 1 base, with 13 bases between. The CDR3 runs 15 residues. The germline gives CDR1 SGHNT, CDR2 YYREEE (reference sequence). CDR3 sequence: CASSFVGGKSYEQYF. CDR3 bases: TGTGCCAGCAGCTTCGTTGGCGGGAAGTCCTACGAGCAGTACTTC.

J is TRBJ2-7 and V is TRBV4-1, with TRBD1 matching 7 bases. The CDR3 has 16 residues. The germline CDR1 and CDR2 sequences are MGHRA and YSYEKL. With V trimmed by 0 bases and J by 3 bases, 8 bases remained unmatched. The CDR3 reads CASSQDGLQGYYEQYF. The DNA for the CDR3 is TGCGCCAGCAGCCAAGATGGCTTACAGGGGTACTACGAGCAGTACTTC.

This chain joins TRBV4-1 and TRBJ2-2; tentative D call: TRBD2 (5 bases). Germline CDR1 reads MGHRA; CDR2 reads YSYEKL. The CDR3 covers 15 residues. The V end lost 1 base, the J end lost 6 bases, and 12 bases lay between the germline ends. CDR3 DNA sequence: TGCGCCAGCAGCCAAGCCCCGGGATCGGCCGGGGAGCTGTTTTTT. The encoded protein is CASSQAPGSAGELFF.

The chain joins TRBV27 to TRBJ2-5; D is uncertain. Germline CDR1 is MNHEY and CDR2 is SMNVEV (reference sequence). This CDR3 has 12 amino acids. V dropped 4 bases and J dropped 0 bases, with 3 bases sitting between them. CDR3 DNA sequence: TGTGCCAGCAGTTCCGACCAAGAGACCCAGTACTTC. This codes for CASSSDQETQYF.

The chain links TRBV20-1 to TRBJ2-7; D gene uncertain. Deletions cut 5 bases from V and 0 bases from J, with 11 bases between. The CDR3 is made up of 13 amino acids. CDR1 DFQATT and CDR2 SNEGSKA come from the germline V gene (reference sequence). In DNA form, the CDR3 reads TGCAGTGCTTTGGTGCTTAGCTCCTACGAGCAGTACTTC. This codes for CSALVLSSYEQYF.

The V gene is TRBV3-1, the J gene TRBJ1-2; 7 bases align to TRBD1. The CDR3 spans 16 residues. Germline-derived CDR1 and CDR2 are LGHDT and YNNKEL (reference sequence). With V trimmed by 1 base and J by 2 bases, 7 bases remained unmatched. In DNA form, the CDR3 reads TGTGCCAGCAGCCAAGTCGGGACAGCCTTGAACTATGGCTACACCTTC. It is translated as CASSQVGTALNYGYTF.

The CDR3, as DNA: TGTGCCAGCAGTGAGCGGAGAACCTACAATGAGCAGTTCTTC. This encodes CASSERRTYNEQFF. The rearrangement joins TRBV2 to TRBJ2-1; D gene ambiguous. CDR3 length: 14 residues. The germline V and J ends were trimmed by 3 bases and 2 bases, with 8 bases remaining between them. Germline assignment: CDR1 SNHLY and CDR2 FYNNEI. The whole variable domain, filled in from reference TRBV2 and TRBJ2-1, reads EPEVTQTPSHQVTQMGQEVILRCVPISNHLYFYWYRQILGQKVEFLVSFYNNEISEKSEIFDDQFSVERPDGSNFTLKIRSTKLEDSAMYFCASSERRTYNEQFFGPGTRLTVL.

The genes are TRBV4-2 and TRBJ2-7; D gene unclear. Germline CDR1 and CDR2: LGHNA and YNFKEQ. V was cut by 1 base and J by 3 bases, with 10 bases left in between. The CDR3 loop spans 14 amino acids. DNA of the CDR3: TGTGCCAGCAGCCAAGTCGGTAGGCTCTACGAGCAGTACTTC. It encodes CASSQVGRLYEQYF.

V gene TRBV21-1 combines with J gene TRBJ2-5; TRBD2 is the table's D call and was not checked against the DNA. TRBV21-1 is listed as a pseudogene. The CDR3 has 20 residues. CDR3 in DNA: TGTGCCAGCAGCATATTACCGGGACTAGCGGGGGCCCTGTACCAAGAGACCCAGTACTTC. Its protein is CASSILPGLAGALYQETQYF.

V usage is TRBV28 and J usage is TRBJ2-7; D is possibly TRBD2 (6 bases). V gave up 1 base and J gave up 6 bases, with 16 bases separating them. Germline V lookup: CDR1 MDHEN, CDR2 SYDVKM. CDR3 length: 15 residues. CDR3 in DNA: TGTGCCAGCAGTTTATTGGGGGGATTGGGTTCCGAGCAGTACTTC. Amino acids: CASSLLGGLGSEQYF.

This clonotype was observed a single time. The chain joins TRBV7-9 to TRBJ1-4; tentative D call: TRBD1 (5 bases). The CDR3 runs to 13 residues. Germline V gene lookup returns CDR1 SEHNR and CDR2 FQNEAQ (reference sequence). V was shortened by 10 bases and J by 5 bases, with 14 bases between the two germline ends. The CDR3 loop is CAISTQENEKLFF. The CDR3 nucleotides read TGTGCCATTTCAACACAGGAAAATGAAAAACTGTTTTTT.

The CDR3 region has the DNA TGTGCCAGCAGCTCAGGATTTAGCTCCTATAATTCACCCCTCCACTTT. It yields the protein CASSSGFSSYNSPLHF. The V gene is TRBV5-4, the J gene TRBJ1-6; D ambiguous. The CDR3 contains 16 residues. With 3 bases removed from V and 0 bases from J, the gap between germline ends came to 10 bases. CDR1 is SGHNT and CDR2 is YYREEE in the germline V gene (reference sequence).

This clonotype was observed a single time. The CDR3 reads CASSDGALEYTDTQYF. DNA for the CDR3: TGTGCCAGCAGTGATGGTGCCCTGGAATACACAGATACGCAGTATTTT. This rearrangement joins TRBV2 to TRBJ2-3; no clear D gene. V dropped 3 bases and J dropped 2 bases, with 15 bases sitting between them. CDR1 and CDR2 from the germline V gene are SNHLY and FYNNEI. The CDR3 loop spans 16 amino acids. Using reference TRBV2 and TRBJ2-3 for the parts outside the CDR3, the full variable domain is EPEVTQTPSHQVTQMGQEVILRCVPISNHLYFYWYRQILGQKVEFLVSFYNNEISEKSEIFDDQFSVERPDGSNFTLKIRSTKLEDSAMYFCASSDGALEYTDTQYFGPGTRLTVL.

The chain carries TRBV28 and TRBJ2-7; D gene uncertain. The germline gives CDR1 MDHEN, CDR2 SYDVKM. The CDR3 covers 13 residues. V lost 5 bases to trimming and J lost 4 bases, with 12 bases between them. The CDR3 nucleotides read TGTGCCAGCAGTGTGCCTTTGGCGTACGAGCAGTACTTC. Its protein product is CASSVPLAYEQYF.